This entry lists 5 T cell receptor beta chains sequenced from one sample in a study of CD8+CD57+ T cells in acquired aplastic anemia. The sequenced patients had an expansion of CD8+CD57+ cells seen by flow cytometry. Genomic DNA acted as the template from which TCR beta VDJ combination and CDR3 sequence profiling were carried out. TCRdb redid the calling of the reads with MiXCR, one entry per CDR3 protein. Found here are tens of thousands of distinct CDR3 sequences, over 55% of them singletons; the top ten hold 45% to 75%. Input material: sorted CD4+, CD8+, or CD8+CD57+ T cells (not recorded which) from PBMCs. Receptors were obtained from a human donor with aplastic anemia.

V and J are TRBV15 and TRBJ2-5; weak D call: TRBD1 (7 bases). Trimming pared 1 base from V and 5 bases from J, leaving 14 bases between. The CDR3 is 15 amino acids. The germline gives CDR1 LNHNV, CDR2 YYDKDF (reference sequence). The CDR3 sequence: CATSRVGGGWETQYF. DNA of the CDR3: TGTGCCACCAGCAGAGTAGGAGGGGGCTGGGAGACCCAGTACTTC. The full variable domain, rest sourced from reference TRBV15 and TRBJ2-5, is DAMVIQNPRYQVTQFGKPVTLSCSQTLNHNVMYWYQQKSSQAPKLLFHYYDKDFNNEADTPDNFQSRRPNTSFCFLDIRSPGLGDTAMYLCATSRVGGGWETQYFGPGTRLLVL.

By share, this clonotype counts as medium-sized. The chain employs TRBV7-6 and TRBJ2-7; the D gene is possibly TRBD1 (6 bases). CDR3 length: 14 amino acids. Trimming stripped 2 bases from V and 6 bases from J, with 14 bases between. Germline V gene sequence: CDR1 SGHVS, CDR2 FNYEAQ. This CDR3 is CASSLTDSLGEQYF. CDR3 DNA sequence: TGTGCCAGCAGCTTAACGGACAGTTTAGGCGAGCAGTACTTC.

Here the CDR3 reads CASSLPGTTYEQYF. The DNA of the CDR3 is TGTGCCAGCAGCTTACCTGGTACCACCTACGAGCAGTACTTC. The J gene is TRBJ2-7, the V gene TRBV7-2; D gene unclear. Germline CDR1 reads SGHTA; CDR2 reads FQGNSA. The length of the CDR3 is 14 residues. Trimming pared 2 bases from V and 2 bases from J, leaving 10 bases between.

V and J are TRBV5-1 and TRBJ1-2; 7 bases align to TRBD1. V shed 4 bases and J 2 bases; nucleotides not matched to a gene: 5. The V gene's germline CDR1 is SGHRS and CDR2 YFSETQ. This CDR3 contains 14 residues. CDR3 protein: CASSKGQINYGYTF. The CDR3 DNA is TGCGCCAGCAGCAAGGGACAGATAAACTATGGCTACACCTTC.

The chain joins TRBV7-6 to TRBJ2-1; weak D call: TRBD1 (6 bases). Looked up from germline, CDR1 is SGHVS and CDR2 is FNYEAQ. The CDR3 length is 16 residues. Trimming took 1 base from V and 6 from J, leaving 16 bases between them. The CDR3 region is CASSLGLRTVPNEQFF. The CDR3 bases are TGTGCCAGCAGCTTAGGGTTACGGACAGTTCCCAATGAGCAGTTCTTC.